What follows is one T cell receptor beta chain and its context. This specimen belongs to a study of blood T cell repertoires in COVID-19. Trimming cost V 10 bases and J 2 bases; bases outside gene matches: 9. This CDR3 has 16 amino acids. Germline loops: CDR1 WNHNN, CDR2 SYGVQD (reference sequence). Sequencing used immunoSEQ multiplex PCR; TCRdb keeps in-frame clones, though not all of them. This sample has approximately 300,000 clones, with around 85% found just once. This sequence joins TRBV10-1 and TRBJ2-2; 11 bases line up with TRBD2. Sequencing was carried out using PBMCs or T cells enriched from blood (not recorded which). The sequence derives from a woman aged 25 to 39 who had been exposed to COVID-19. DNA of the CDR3: TGCGCCACCCTAATAACTAGCGGGAGTAACACCGGGGAGCTGTTTTTT. Translated: CATLITSGSNTGELFF.